A selection of T cell receptor beta chains follows, all from one sample in a study of CD8+ T cells in alopecia areata. Profiled with immunoSEQ multiplex PCR; TCRdb holds only in-frame clones, not every one. The sample carries 150,000 to 200,000 clones, around three fifths recorded once. The source was CD4+ T cells sorted from blood, collected between weeks 47 and 50, from a patient treated with tofacitinib. The receptors come from a human donor with alopecia areata. Both conserved end residues are part of each CDR3. A D gene is named only where the DNA matches it firmly. Clone sizes are given selectively: once, few, many, or a class where the clone is expanded.

TRBV29-1	TRBJ1-4	-	TRBD1	TGCAGCGTGGGGACAGGGGGCTCAACTAATGAAAAACTGTTTTTT	CSVGTGGSTNEKLFF
TRBV7-2	TRBJ2-5	-	-	TGTGCCAGCAGCTTTGTAACAGAAGAGACCCAGTACTTC	CASSFVTEETQYF
TRBV7-9	TRBJ2-3	-	TRBD2	TGTGCCAGCAGAACTGCGACTAGCGGGGGAGGAGATACGCAGTATTTT	CASRTATSGGGDTQYF
TRBV30	TRBJ1-5	few	-	TGTGCCTGGAGTCGCAGGGGAGGACAGCCCCAGCATTTT	CAWSRRGGQPQHF
TRBV9	TRBJ1-6	-	-	TGTGCCAGCAGCGTCTCAGGTAACTCACCCCTCCACTTT	CASSVSGNSPLHF
TRBV6-5	TRBJ1-2	-	-	TGTGCCTCCCGGGACTATAACTATGGCTACACCTTC	CASRDYNYGYTF
TRBV11-2	TRBJ1-5	-	-	TGTGCCAGCAGCTTAGACGATCCGCGGTCGGGACAAGCCAGCAATCAGCCCCAGCATTTT	CASSLDDPRSGQASNQPQHF
TRBV29-1	TRBJ2-7	once	-	TGCAGCGCCCAAACCGGGGGAGATGGGATGGAGTACTTC	CSAQTGGDGMEYF
TRBV15	TRBJ1-1	-	-	TGTGCCACCAGCAGAGAAAAGGGTTTCACTGAAGCTTTCTTT	CATSREKGFTEAFF
TRBV7-6	TRBJ1-6	-	TRBD1	TGTGCCAGCAGCTCGGGACAGACAGCCGATAATTCACCCCTCCACTTT	CASSSGQTADNSPLHF
TRBV15	TRBJ1-1	-	-	TGTGCCACCAGCAGGCCGGGGCAATTGAACACTGAAGCTTTCTTT	CATSRPGQLNTEAFF
TRBV20-1	TRBJ1-2	-	-	TGCAGTGCTAGGCCCGTCTATGGCTACACCTTC	CSARPVYGYTF
TRBV13	TRBJ1-2	-	-	TGTGCCAGCAGACCCGGGACGGTCGGCGGCTACACCTTC	CASRPGTVGGYTF
TRBV29-1	TRBJ1-2	-	-	TGCAGCGCGGACCCCGACACTAGCTATGGCTACACCTTC	CSADPDTSYGYTF
TRBV29-1	TRBJ2-7	once	TRBD1	TGCAGCGCCCTAAGGGGACAGGGCAGCGAGCAGTACTTC	CSALRGQGSEQYF
TRBV4-3	TRBJ2-1	-	-	TGCGCCAGCAGCCAAGATGGTGCCTATGAGCAGTTCTTC	CASSQDGAYEQFF
TRBV15	TRBJ1-1	-	-	TGTGCCACCAGCAGAGATTATACAGCTGAAGCTTTCTTT	CATSRDYTAEAFF
TRBV7-8	TRBJ1-2	-	TRBD1	TGTGCCAGCAGCTCCGGGACAGGGCTTGGCCCGGCAGGCTACACCTTC	CASSSGTGLGPAGYTF
TRBV9	TRBJ1-2	-	TRBD1	TGTGCCAGCAGCGCAAGGACAGGGGGCATAATCGGAGCGGAAGGCTACACCTTC	CASSARTGGIIGAEGYTF
TRBV7-9	TRBJ2-2	-	-	TGTGCTACCCCCTCGGTGACGACTTCATACACCGGGGAGCTGTTTTTT	CATPSVTTSYTGELFF
TRBV5-1	TRBJ2-3	few	TRBD2	TGCGCCAGCAGCTTGGGGGGACTAGCAACAGATACGCAGTATTTT	CASSLGGLATDTQYF
TRBV30	TRBJ2-1	few	TRBD1	TGTGCCTGGAGTCAACAGGGGCTTAGCTCCTACAATGAGCAGTTCTTC	CAWSQQGLSSYNEQFF
TRBV7-9	TRBJ2-3	few	TRBD1	TGTGCCAGCAGCCCCGGTGACAGGGTCCCAGATACGCAGTATTTT	CASSPGDRVPDTQYF
TRBV25-1	TRBJ1-6	-	-	TGTGCCAGCAGTGTTGCGTATTCACCCCTCCACTTT	CASSVAYSPLHF
TRBV5-1	TRBJ2-3	once	TRBD1	TGCGCCAGCAGCTTGGTCGTGACAGGGAGCACAGATACGCAGTATTTT	CASSLVVTGSTDTQYF
TRBV4-3	TRBJ2-3	few	-	TGCGCCAGCAGCCAAGAATGGACGGGCACAGATACGCAGTATTTT	CASSQEWTGTDTQYF
TRBV29-1	TRBJ1-1	once	-	TGCAGCGTTTCTGACGCCAACGAAGCTTTCTTT	CSVSDANEAFF
TRBV29-1	TRBJ1-2	-	-	TGCAGCGTTGCGGAGGGATATGGCTACACCTTC	CSVAEGYGYTF
TRBV9	TRBJ1-3	-	-	TGTGCCAGCAGCGACGGGCCGGGAAACACCATATATTTT	CASSDGPGNTIYF
TRBV29-1	TRBJ1-5	-	TRBD1	TGCAGCGTAGGACAGGGGGATCAGCCCCAGCATTTT	CSVGQGDQPQHF
TRBV30	TRBJ2-7	-	-	TGTGCCTTGGGGGGAGCCTACGAGCAGTACTTC	CALGGAYEQYF
TRBV29-1	TRBJ2-3	-	TRBD2	TGCAGCGTTCTACATACTAGCGGACTTAGCACAGATACGCAGTATTTT	CSVLHTSGLSTDTQYF
TRBV18	TRBJ2-7	few	-	TGTGCCAGCTCGCGCTCGGACAGCTACTACGAGCAGTACTTC	CASSRSDSYYEQYF
TRBV5-4	TRBJ2-7	-	-	TGTGCCAGCAGCTTACAGGGGAGGTCCTACGAGCAGTACTTC	CASSLQGRSYEQYF
TRBV5-1	TRBJ1-1	few	-	TGCGCCAGCAGACGGGACGACACTGAAGCTTTCTTT	CASRRDDTEAFF
TRBV30	TRBJ2-7	-	-	TGTGCCTGGACCCACAGAAGAGACTCCTACGAGCAGTACTTC	CAWTHRRDSYEQYF
TRBV7-3	TRBJ2-2	-	-	TGTGCCAGCAGCTTAACAATGAGGGCCGGGGAGCTGTTTTTT	CASSLTMRAGELFF
TRBV7-8	TRBJ2-2	once	-	TGTGCCAGCAGCTTAGTGACAGCCTTCACCGGGGAGCTGTTTTTT	CASSLVTAFTGELFF
TRBV29-1	TRBJ2-3	-	TRBD2	TGCAGCGTTGCGACTAGCGGGACCTCCACAGATACGCAGTATTTT	CSVATSGTSTDTQYF
TRBV29-1	TRBJ1-1	once	-	TGCAGCGTCAAGGACGGATCCTACACTGAAGCTTTCTTT	CSVKDGSYTEAFF
TRBV5-1	TRBJ2-4	-	TRBD2	TGCGCCAGCAGCCCCACCCCTAGCGGGGGGAGAAACATTCAGTACTTC	CASSPTPSGGRNIQYF
TRBV29-1	TRBJ2-1	-	TRBD1	TGCAGCGGGACAGGGATTCGCTACAATGAGCAGTTCTTC	CSGTGIRYNEQFF
TRBV29-1	TRBJ2-7	-	-	TGCAGCGTTGGGGTCAGCTCCTACGAGCAGTACTTC	CSVGVSSYEQYF
TRBV10-1	TRBJ2-4	-	-	TGCGCCAGCAGCGGACATATGGAAAACATTCAGTACTTC	CASSGHMENIQYF
TRBV4-1	TRBJ2-5	-	-	TGCGCCAGCAGCCCAGACACCTCCGGAGAGACCCAGTACTTC	CASSPDTSGETQYF
TRBV5-6	TRBJ1-1	-	-	TGTGCCAGCAGTGTCGACGGCTATGAAGCTTTCTTT	CASSVDGYEAFF
TRBV18	TRBJ1-1	-	-	TGTGCCAGCTCACCCCAGGGCAGGTCGGGCACTGAAGCTTTCTTT	CASSPQGRSGTEAFF
TRBV20-1	TRBJ2-4	-	-	TGCAGTGCTAGAGTAGGAGTTCCGCAGTACTTC	CSARVGVPQYF
TRBV9	TRBJ2-2	-	-	TGTGCCAGCAGCGTAGGGACTACCGGGGAGCTGTTTTTT	CASSVGTTGELFF
TRBV4-1	TRBJ2-6	-	TRBD1	TGCGCCAGCAGCCCCACCCGGGACAGGGTAACTGGGGCCAACGTCCTGACTTTC	CASSPTRDRVTGANVLTF
TRBV9	TRBJ1-1	-	-	TGTGCCAGCAGCCCTCTCACTGAAGCTTTCTTT	CASSPLTEAFF
TRBV29-1	TRBJ1-1	-	-	TGCAGCGTTGATTTGCGTGCCAGGGACACTGAAGCTTTCTTT	CSVDLRARDTEAFF
TRBV2	TRBJ1-1	-	-	TGTGCCAGCAGTAAGGGACCATCAATGGGGGAAGCTTTCTTT	CASSKGPSMGEAFF
TRBV6-5	TRBJ2-2	few	-	TGTGCCAGCAGTTACTCGACGGGGAACACCGGGGAGCTGTTTTTT	CASSYSTGNTGELFF
TRBV19	TRBJ2-2	-	-	TGTGCCAGTACTCCGGTTCGGACCGGGGAGCTGTTTTTT	CASTPVRTGELFF
TRBV6-5	TRBJ1-1	-	-	TGTGCCAGCAGGTTACACGCTAACACTGAAGCTTTCTTT	CASRLHANTEAFF
TRBV7-7	TRBJ1-5	-	TRBD1	TGTGCCAGCAGCAGCGGGACAGGGCAGCCCCAGCATTTT	CASSSGTGQPQHF
TRBV27	TRBJ2-7	-	-	TGTGCCAGCAGTTTGTGGGGTCTTCCTAACGAGCAGTACTTC	CASSLWGLPNEQYF
TRBV19	TRBJ2-7	-	TRBD2	TGTGCCACTTCGACTAGCGCCTTCTACGAGCAGTACTTC	CATSTSAFYEQYF